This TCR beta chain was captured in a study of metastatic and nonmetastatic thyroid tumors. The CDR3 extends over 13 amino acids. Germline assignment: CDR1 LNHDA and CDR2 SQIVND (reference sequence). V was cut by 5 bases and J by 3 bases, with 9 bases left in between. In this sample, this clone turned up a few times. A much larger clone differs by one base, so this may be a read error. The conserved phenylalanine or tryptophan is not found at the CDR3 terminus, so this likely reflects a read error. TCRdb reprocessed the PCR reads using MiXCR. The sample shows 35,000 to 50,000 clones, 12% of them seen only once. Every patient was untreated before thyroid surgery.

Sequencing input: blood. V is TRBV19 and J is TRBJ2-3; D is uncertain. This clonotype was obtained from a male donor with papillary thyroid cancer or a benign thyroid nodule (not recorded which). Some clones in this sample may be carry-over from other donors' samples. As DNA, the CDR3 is TGTGCCAGTAGTCTCATGGAGACAGATACGCAGTATCTT. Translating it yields CASSLMETDTQYL.